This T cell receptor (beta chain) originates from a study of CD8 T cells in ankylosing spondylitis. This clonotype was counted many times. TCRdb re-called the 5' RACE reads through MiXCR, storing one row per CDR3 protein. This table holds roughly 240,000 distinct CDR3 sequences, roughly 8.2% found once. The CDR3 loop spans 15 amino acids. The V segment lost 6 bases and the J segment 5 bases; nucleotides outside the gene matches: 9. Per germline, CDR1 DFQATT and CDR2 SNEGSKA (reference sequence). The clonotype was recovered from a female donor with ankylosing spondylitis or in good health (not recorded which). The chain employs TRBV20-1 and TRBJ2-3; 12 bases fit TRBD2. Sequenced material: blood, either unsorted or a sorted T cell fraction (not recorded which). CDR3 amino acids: CSAGGLAGLGDTQYF. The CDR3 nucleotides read TGCAGTGCGGGAGGACTAGCGGGATTAGGAGATACGCAGTATTTT.